This TCR beta chain was observed in a study of memory CD4+ T cells and cytomegalovirus serostatus. Overall study: Healthy Belgian adult donors included about nine CMV-positive and 24 CMV-negative people. Regarding the study as a whole: CMV serostatus prediction reached median AUC 0.95, or 0.91 with US-trained model.

Single viable CD3+CD4+CD8-CD45RO+ cells were sorted as the memory CD4+ T cells. After thawing, CD4+ T cells were positively selected. The V gene's germline CDR1 is SQVTM and CDR2 ANQGSEA. The CDR3 spans 13 residues. Between the trimmed V and J ends, which lost 4 bases and 2 bases, there was a span of 9 bases. The assay was immunoSEQ multiplex PCR, and TCRdb's table has in-frame clones only and misses some. Of some 87,000 clones in the sample, 75% to 90% were seen once. This clone was counted only a few times. The antigen is unknown. Sequencing was done on a sample of memory CD4+ T cells from blood. V is TRBV29-1 and J is TRBJ1-5, with no clear D. The TCR was taken from an adult in good health and CMV-seropositive. DNA for the CDR3: TGCAGCGTTGGGTCCTCAGGCAATCAGCCCCAGCATTTT. Its protein is CSVGSSGNQPQHF.